This T cell receptor (beta chain) was profiled in a study of T cells in Graves' hyperthyroidism and ophthalmopathy. Amplified regions were TCR beta CDR3 sequences from RNA transcripts. TCR CDR3 underwent first-round RT-PCR with the HTBI primer set. TCRdb called the multiplex PCR reads again in MiXCR, with one record for every CDR3 protein. The table lists fewer than 350,000 distinct CDR3 sequences, roughly 15% of them singletons. There are a few counts of this clonotype. Germline CDR1 reads LNHDA; CDR2 reads SQIVND (reference sequence). The length of the CDR3 is 13 residues. J was trimmed by 3 bases and V by 5 bases; bases with no gene match: 2.

The V gene is TRBV19, the J gene TRBJ1-1, with 8 bases aligning to TRBD1. Sequencing was done on a sample of blood. The sequence was obtained from a woman aged 45-60 years with Graves' hyperthyroidism that later progressed to Graves' ophthalmopathy. The CDR3 nucleotides read TGTGCCAGTAGTCCGGACAGGGACACTGAAGCTTTCTTT. It specifies CASSPDRDTEAFF.